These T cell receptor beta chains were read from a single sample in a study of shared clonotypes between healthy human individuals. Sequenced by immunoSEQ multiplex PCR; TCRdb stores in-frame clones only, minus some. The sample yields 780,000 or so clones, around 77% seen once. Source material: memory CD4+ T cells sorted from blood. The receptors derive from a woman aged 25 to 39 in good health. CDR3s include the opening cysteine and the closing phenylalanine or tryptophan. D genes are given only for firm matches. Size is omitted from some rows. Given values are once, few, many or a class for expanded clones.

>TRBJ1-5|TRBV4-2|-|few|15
TGTGCCAGCAGCCACCAGGGGCATAGCAATCAGCCCCAGCATTTT
CASSHQGHSNQPQHF
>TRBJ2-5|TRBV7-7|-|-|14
TGTGCCAGCAGTTATAGCGACCAAGGAGAGACCCAGTACTTC
CASSYSDQGETQYF
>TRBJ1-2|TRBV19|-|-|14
TGTGCCAGTAGTCCACGGGACTCCTGGGGAGGCTACGCCTTC
CASSPRDSWGGYAF
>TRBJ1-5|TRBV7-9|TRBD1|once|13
TGTGCCAGCGGAAGACAGGGTGATCAGCCCCAGCATTTT
CASGRQGDQPQHF
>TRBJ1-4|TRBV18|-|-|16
TGTGCCAGCTCACCACGGGGCCGCGCAACTAATGAAAAACTGTTTTTT
CASSPRGRATNEKLFF
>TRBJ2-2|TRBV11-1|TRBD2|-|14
TGTGCCAGCAAAGCGGGAGCTTCCACCGGGGAGCTGTTTTTT
CASKAGASTGELFF
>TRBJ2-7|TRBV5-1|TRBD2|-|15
TGCGCCAGCAGCTACCTAGCGGGACAGAACTACGAGCAGTACTTC
CASSYLAGQNYEQYF
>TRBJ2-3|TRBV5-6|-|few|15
TGTGCCAGCAGCTTGGGTGGCGGGGGCACAGATACGCAGTATTTT
CASSLGGGGTDTQYF
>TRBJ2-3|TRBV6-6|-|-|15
TGTGCCAGCAGTCGGACTGTGGGAAGCACAGATACGCAGTATTTT
CASSRTVGSTDTQYF
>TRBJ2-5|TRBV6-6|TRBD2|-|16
TGTGCCAGCAGTCCCGGACTAGCGGAGACCCCAGAGACCCAGTACTTC
CASSPGLAETPETQYF
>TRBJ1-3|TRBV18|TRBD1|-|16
TGTGCCAGCTCACCACGGACAGGCGGCTCTGGAAACACCATATATTTT
CASSPRTGGSGNTIYF
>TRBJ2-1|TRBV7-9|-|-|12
TGTGCCAGCAGCTTAGTGGGCTATGAGCAGTTCTTC
CASSLVGYEQFF
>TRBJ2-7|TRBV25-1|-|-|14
TGTGCCAGCAGTGACCGCGCGGACAGCGACGAGCAGTACTTC
CASSDRADSDEQYF
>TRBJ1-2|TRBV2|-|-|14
TGTGCCAGCAGTGAGGAACGTACTAACTATGGCTACACCTTC
CASSEERTNYGYTF
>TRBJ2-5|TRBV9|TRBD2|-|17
TGTGCCAGCAGCGTAGGGGGACTAGCGGGGAGAGCAGAGACCCAGTACTTC
CASSVGGLAGRAETQYF
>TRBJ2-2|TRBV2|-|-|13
TGTGCCAGCAGGAGAGGGCGGGGCGGGGAGCTGTTTTTT
CASRRGRGGELFF
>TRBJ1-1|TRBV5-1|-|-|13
TGCGCCAGCAGCTTGGCCCAGAACACTGAAGCTTTCTTT
CASSLAQNTEAFF
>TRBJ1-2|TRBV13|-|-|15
TGTGCCAGCAGCTTAGGCGGAGGGACCAACTATGGCTACACCTTC
CASSLGGGTNYGYTF
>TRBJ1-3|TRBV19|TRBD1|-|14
TGTGCCAGTAGTATCCAGGGGGCGGTGAACACCATATATTTT
CASSIQGAVNTIYF
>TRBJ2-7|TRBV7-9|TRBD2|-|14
TGTGCCAGCAGCCAAGCGGGAGGCTCCTACGAGCAGTACTTC
CASSQAGGSYEQYF
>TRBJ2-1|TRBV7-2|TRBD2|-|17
TGTGCCAGCAGCTTAGGGGGCGGGAGGCCCTCTGGGGATGAGCAGTTCTTC
CASSLGGGRPSGDEQFF
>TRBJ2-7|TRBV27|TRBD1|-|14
TGTGCCAGCAGGCGGACAGGGGACTCCTACGAGCAGTACTTC
CASRRTGDSYEQYF
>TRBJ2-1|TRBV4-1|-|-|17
TGCGCCAGCAGCCAAGCCTCAGGGGGTACTAGCTATAATGAGCAGTTCTTC
CASSQASGGTSYNEQFF
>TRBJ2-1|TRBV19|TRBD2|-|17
TGTGCCAGTAGTCCCTATGGGGGACTAGCGATTTACAATGAGCAGTTCTTC
CASSPYGGLAIYNEQFF
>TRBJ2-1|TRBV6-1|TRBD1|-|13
TGTGCCAGCAAGGTGGACAGGGTAAATGAGCAGTTCTTC
CASKVDRVNEQFF
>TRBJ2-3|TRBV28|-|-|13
TGTGCCAGCAGTTTCAGGGAATCGGATACGCAGTATTTT
CASSFRESDTQYF
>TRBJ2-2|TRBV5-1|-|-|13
TGCGCCAGCAGCTTTGGGTATGACGGGGAGCTGTTTTTT
CASSFGYDGELFF
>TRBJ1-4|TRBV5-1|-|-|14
TGCGCCAGCAGTTCCGGGAGTTCTGGCGAAAAACTGTTTTTT
CASSSGSSGEKLFF
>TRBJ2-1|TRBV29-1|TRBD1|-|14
TGCAGCGCCGGGGACAGGGGGGGCTACAATGAGCAGTTCTTC
CSAGDRGGYNEQFF
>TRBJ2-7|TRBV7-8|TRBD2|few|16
TGTGCCAGCAGCTTGGGGGTGGGAGGGAGTTTTTACGAGCAGTACTTC
CASSLGVGGSFYEQYF
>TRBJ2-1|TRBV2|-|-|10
TGTGCCAGCAAGGGTAATGAGCAGTTCTTC
CASKGNEQFF
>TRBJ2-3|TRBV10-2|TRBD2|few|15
TGCGCCAGCAGTGAACTAGCGATTGCTCCAGATACGCAGTATTTT
CASSELAIAPDTQYF
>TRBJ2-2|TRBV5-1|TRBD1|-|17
TGCGCCAGCAGCCTACTCCCGGGACAGGGTATCATCGGGGAGCTGTTTTTT
CASSLLPGQGIIGELFF
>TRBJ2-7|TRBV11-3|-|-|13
TGTGCCAGCAGCACCGGGGCTACCTACGAGCAGTACTTC
CASSTGATYEQYF
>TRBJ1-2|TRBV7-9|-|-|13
TGTGCCAGCAGCTTAGGGTCCAGCTATGGCTACACCTTC
CASSLGSSYGYTF
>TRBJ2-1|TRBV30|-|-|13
TGTGCCTGGAGCAAGGGCCCGGACAATGAGCAGTTCTTC
CAWSKGPDNEQFF
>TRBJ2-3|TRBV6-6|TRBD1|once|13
TGTGCCAGCAGTTCACAGGGGTCAGATACGCAGTATTTT
CASSSQGSDTQYF
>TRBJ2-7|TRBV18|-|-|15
TGTGCCAGCTCACCACCGAGGACACCTTCCTACGAGCAGTACTTC
CASSPPRTPSYEQYF
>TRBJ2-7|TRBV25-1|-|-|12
TGTGCCAGCAGCGGCGACACCTACGAGCAGTACTTC
CASSGDTYEQYF
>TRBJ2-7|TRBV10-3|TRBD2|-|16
TGTGCCATCAGTGAGTCCCTAGCGGGAGTTTCCTACGAGCAGTACTTC
CAISESLAGVSYEQYF
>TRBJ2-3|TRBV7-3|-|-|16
TGTGCCAGCAGCTTTAGGACCACTAGTACGCCAGATACGCAGTATTTT
CASSFRTTSTPDTQYF
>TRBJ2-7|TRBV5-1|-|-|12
TGCGCCAGCAGCTTGACTACCTACGAGCAGTACTTC
CASSLTTYEQYF
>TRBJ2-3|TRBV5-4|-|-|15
TGTGCCAGCAGCTTGGCCCTTAGCGTCACAGATACGCAGTATTTT
CASSLALSVTDTQYF
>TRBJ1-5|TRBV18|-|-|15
TGTGCCAGCTCAGAAACCTGGGGGGGAAATCAGCCCCAGCATTTT
CASSETWGGNQPQHF
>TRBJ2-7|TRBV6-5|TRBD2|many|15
TGTGCCAGCAGCACAAGCGGGAGGGGATCCCACGAGCAGTACTTC
CASSTSGRGSHEQYF
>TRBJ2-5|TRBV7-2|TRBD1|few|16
TGTGCCAGCAGCTTAGCGCCGGGACAGGGGTTGGAGACCCAGTACTTC
CASSLAPGQGLETQYF
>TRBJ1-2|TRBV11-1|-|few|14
TGTGCCAGCAGCTTGCAGGGAGGACTGTATGGCTACACCTTC
CASSLQGGLYGYTF
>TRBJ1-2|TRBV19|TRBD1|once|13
TGTGCCAGTAACGACAGGGTCAACTATGGCTACACCTTC
CASNDRVNYGYTF
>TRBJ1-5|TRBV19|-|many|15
TGTGCCAGTAGTACCGGGGCTTATAGCAATCAGCCCCAGCATTTT
CASSTGAYSNQPQHF
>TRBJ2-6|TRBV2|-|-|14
TGTGCCAGCAAGGGTGCTCTGGGGGCCAACGTCCTGACTTTC
CASKGALGANVLTF
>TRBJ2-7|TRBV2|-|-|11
TGTGCCAGCAGGGTGTCCTACGAGCAGTACTTC
CASRVSYEQYF
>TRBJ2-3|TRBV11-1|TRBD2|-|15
TGTGCCAGCAGCTTAGCAGCGGGAGGAGCAGATACGCAGTATTTT
CASSLAAGGADTQYF
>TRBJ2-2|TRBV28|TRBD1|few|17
TGTGCCAGCAGTTCGGGACAGAACTTTGCGAACACCGGGGAGCTGTTTTTT
CASSSGQNFANTGELFF
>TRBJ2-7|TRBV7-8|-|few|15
TGTGCCAGCAGCCCGCATGGGAGGAGCTCCTACGAGCAGTACTTC
CASSPHGRSSYEQYF
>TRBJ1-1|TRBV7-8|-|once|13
TGTGCCAGCAGCTTTACCCCCCTCGCAGGAGCTTTCTTT
CASSFTPLAGAFF
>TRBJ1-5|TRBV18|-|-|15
TGTGCCAGCTCACCTACGACATCGGCCCACCAGCCCCAGCATTTT
CASSPTTSAHQPQHF
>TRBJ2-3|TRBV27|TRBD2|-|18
TGTGCCAGCAGTGGGGCTAGCGGGTTATTAATAGGCACAGATACGCAGTATTTT
CASSGASGLLIGTDTQYF
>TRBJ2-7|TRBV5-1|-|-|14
TGCGCCAGCAGCATGGGCGATCCCTCCTACGAGCAGTACTTC
CASSMGDPSYEQYF
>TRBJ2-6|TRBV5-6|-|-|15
TGTGCCAGCAGCTTCTACACCTCTGGGGCCAACGTCCTGACTTTC
CASSFYTSGANVLTF